This is a list of T cell receptor beta chains from one sample in a study of cytomegalovirus exposure and HLA in healthy donors. The method was immunoSEQ multiplex PCR; TCRdb's version includes in-frame clones alone and lacks a portion of them. The table lists roughly 100,000 clones, less than 80% of them singletons. Sequencing was performed on PBMCs. These receptors were taken from a man aged 25 to 40 in good health and CMV-seronegative. CDR3s include the opening cysteine and the closing phenylalanine or tryptophan. Only part of the rows carry a size: once, few, many, or a class if the clone is expanded.

j_call clone_size v_call cdr3_aa
TRBJ1-1 . TRBV5-5 CASSFTAGSATEAFF
TRBJ1-6 . TRBV4-3 CASSEGQGTPLHF
TRBJ2-1 . TRBV6-5 CASSYLRTRYNEQFF
TRBJ2-7 . TRBV30 CAWNQGAWDYEQYF
TRBJ2-7 . TRBV6-5 CASSYSRTAYEQYF
TRBJ1-1 few TRBV6-4 CASSACTQPMNTEAFF
TRBJ2-3 . TRBV4-1 CASSQVRGTSGGNTQYF
TRBJ1-1 . TRBV4-3 CASSQEGGKTPASAFF
TRBJ1-1 . TRBV9 CASSVGQMNTEAFF
TRBJ1-5 once TRBV28 CASRPEDGNQPQHF
TRBJ2-7 once TRBV15 CATGLSRGAREQYF
TRBJ2-7 . TRBV27 CASSWGASYEQYF
TRBJ2-5 . TRBV7-6 CASSPLGLAGQETQYF
TRBJ1-6 . TRBV7-8 CASSLVAGYNSPLHF
TRBJ1-1 . TRBV27 CASSHDSFVTEAFF
TRBJ1-1 . TRBV7-9 CASSPRPGTMNTEAFF
TRBJ2-3 . TRBV28 CATWASGRAGTDTQYF
TRBJ1-1 . TRBV18 CASSPNRGSTEAFF
TRBJ2-4 . TRBV2 CASKTGGYSKNIQYF
TRBJ2-2 few TRBV6-6 CASARPNTGELFF
TRBJ1-5 . TRBV27 CASSSRGLWGPNSNQPQHF
TRBJ2-7 . TRBV28 CASNPDRTGHREQYF
TRBJ1-1 . TRBV4-3 CASSPDRENTEAFF
TRBJ2-7 . TRBV4-1 CASSPQEGWGIEQYF
TRBJ1-2 . TRBV27 CASSSVSSYGYTF
TRBJ2-2 . TRBV9 CASSTPGTSGRAVDTGELFF
TRBJ1-3 . TRBV27 CASSLSRVSNSGNTIYF
TRBJ2-7 . TRBV19 CASSIERTSGTYEQYF
TRBJ1-2 . TRBV15 CATSRDETELYNYGYTF
TRBJ1-4 few TRBV4-1 CASSLTGLAKLFF
TRBJ2-3 . TRBV11-2 CASTLSGSTDTQYF
TRBJ2-3 . TRBV11-2 CASSPSRTSGSADTQYF
TRBJ2-7 . TRBV9 CASSAPDRGGSYEQYF
TRBJ2-7 . TRBV29-1 CSDPRGLAGGRSYEQYF
TRBJ2-2 . TRBV7-9 CASSLAPSGIEAGELFF
TRBJ1-6 . TRBV4-3 CASSQESWGEIASSYNSPLHF
TRBJ2-2 . TRBV2 CASIPPVQGTGELFF
TRBJ1-1 . TRBV27 CASSTTVNTEAFF
TRBJ1-6 . TRBV15 CATSRGRNSPLHF
TRBJ2-7 . TRBV5-4 CASSLGPDREGYEQYF
TRBJ2-3 once TRBV2 CASSGPSGGGDTQYF
TRBJ1-4 few TRBV10-3 CAISSGQGQGKELFF
TRBJ2-3 . TRBV13 CASSFRGSTDTQYF
TRBJ2-6 . TRBV2 CASSAGTGRSGANVLTF
TRBJ1-1 . TRBV5-5 CASSFGTGLVAFF
TRBJ2-5 . TRBV5-1 CASSPGTGKTQYF
TRBJ2-3 once TRBV30 CAWSRDSYTDTQYF
TRBJ1-1 . TRBV18 CASSQGQGGTEAFF
TRBJ1-5 . TRBV23-1 CASRPQGKGVYQPQHF
TRBJ2-5 . TRBV29-1 CSVEEIQGAGETQYF
TRBJ1-1 few TRBV7-9 CASSLVPTGGTEAFF
TRBJ1-1 . TRBV11-3 CASSWGRNTEAFF
. . TRBV7-6 CASGTGTSYEQYF
. . TRBV7-2 CASSSQGNEQYF
TRBJ1-1 . TRBV6-5 CASSYSGTGYTEAFF
TRBJ2-7 few TRBV15 CATSREVSRGSSYEQYF
TRBJ2-7 few TRBV19 CASSHRGFLREQYF
TRBJ1-1 . TRBV7-9 CASTSRVMNTEAFF
TRBJ1-1 . TRBV7-8 CATTLIRERNTEAFF